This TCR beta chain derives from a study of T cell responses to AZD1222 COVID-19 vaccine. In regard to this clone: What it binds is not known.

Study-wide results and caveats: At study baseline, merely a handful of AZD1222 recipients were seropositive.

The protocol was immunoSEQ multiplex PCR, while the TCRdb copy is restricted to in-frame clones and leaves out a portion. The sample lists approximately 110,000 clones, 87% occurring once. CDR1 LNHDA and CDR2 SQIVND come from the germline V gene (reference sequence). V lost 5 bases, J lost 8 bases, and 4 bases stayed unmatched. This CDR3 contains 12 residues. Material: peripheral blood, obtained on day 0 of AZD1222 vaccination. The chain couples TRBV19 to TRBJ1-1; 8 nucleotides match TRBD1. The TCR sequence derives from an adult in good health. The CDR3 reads CASSGDRREAFF. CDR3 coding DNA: TGTGCCAGTAGTGGGGACAGGCGGGAAGCTTTCTTT. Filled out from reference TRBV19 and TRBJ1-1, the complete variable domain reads DGGITQSPKYLFRKEGQNVTLSCEQNLNHDAMYWYRQDPGQGLRLIYYSQIVNDFQKGDIAEGYSVSREKKESFPLTVTSAQKNPTAFYLCASSGDRREAFFGQGTRLTVV.